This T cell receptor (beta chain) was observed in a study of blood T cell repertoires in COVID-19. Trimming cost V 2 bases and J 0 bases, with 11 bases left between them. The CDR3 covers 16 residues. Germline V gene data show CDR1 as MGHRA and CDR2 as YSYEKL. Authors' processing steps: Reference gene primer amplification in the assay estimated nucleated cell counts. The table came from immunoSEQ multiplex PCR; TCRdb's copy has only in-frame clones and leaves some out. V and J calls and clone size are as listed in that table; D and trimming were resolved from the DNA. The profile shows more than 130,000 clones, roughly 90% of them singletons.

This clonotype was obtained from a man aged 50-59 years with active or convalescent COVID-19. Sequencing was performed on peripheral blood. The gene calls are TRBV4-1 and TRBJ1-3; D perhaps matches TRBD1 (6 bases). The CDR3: CASSQPGQDSGNTIYF. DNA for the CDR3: TGCGCCAGCAGCCAACCGGGACAAGACTCTGGAAACACCATATATTTT.